Listed below are T cell receptor beta chains from one sample, sequenced in a study of T cells in Graves' hyperthyroidism and ophthalmopathy. Each CDR3 protein is one row after TCRdb ran MiXCR on the multiplex PCR reads. The table records 400,000 to 500,000 distinct CDR3 sequences, 14% to 15% of them present only once. Source material: blood. Source of these receptors: a young man with Graves' ophthalmopathy. The CDR3 runs from the conserved cysteine through the conserved F or W. D genes are given only for firm matches. Where a row states a size, it is once, few, many or the class of an expanded clone; other rows omit it.

size	V	D	J	CDR3	DNA
many	TRBV7-2	.	TRBJ2-5	CASSRHGETQYF	TGTGCCAGCAGCAGACATGGAGAGACCCAGTACTTC
many	TRBV12-3/TRBV12-4	TRBD1	TRBJ1-2	CASSSGQGSGYTF	TGTGCCAGCAGTTCCGGACAGGGCTCTGGCTACACCTTC
.	TRBV10-3	TRBD2	TRBJ2-5	CAISLAGSEETQYF	TGTGCCATCAGTCTAGCGGGCTCCGAAGAGACCCAGTACTTC
many	TRBV10-2	.	TRBJ2-1	CASSETLSSYNEQFF	TGCGCCAGCAGTGAGACCCTGAGCTCCTACAATGAGCAGTTCTTC
few	TRBV25-1	.	TRBJ2-7	CASRRGANPEQYF	TGTGCCAGCAGGAGGGGGGCTAATCCTGAGCAGTACTTC
few	TRBV5-4	.	TRBJ2-7	CASSLIGPGDEQYF	TGTGCCAGCAGCTTGATAGGACCCGGGGACGAGCAGTACTTC
many	TRBV2	TRBD1	TRBJ2-1	CASSEAYRGSYNEQFF	TGTGCCAGCAGTGAAGCTTACAGGGGGTCCTACAATGAGCAGTTCTTC
many	TRBV7-2	.	TRBJ2-7	CASTQGQLSHYEQYF	TGTGCCAGCACCCAGGGACAACTTTCCCACTACGAGCAGTACTTC
.	TRBV27	.	TRBJ2-2	CASSLHGLGELFF	TGTGCCAGCAGTTTACACGGTCTCGGGGAGCTGTTTTTT
many	TRBV5-6	TRBD2	TRBJ2-5	CASSLWRGALRTQYF	TGTGCCAGCAGCTTGTGGCGGGGGGCCCTGAGGACCCAGTACTTC
many	TRBV13	TRBD2	TRBJ2-7	CASSGAGTGTSFYEQYF	TGTGCCAGCAGCGGGGCCGGAACCGGGACTAGCTTCTACGAGCAGTACTTC
many	TRBV12-3/TRBV12-4	TRBD1	TRBJ2-7	CASSRRFRGSSEQYF	TGTGCCAGCAGCCGCCGTTTCAGGGGGTCGAGCGAGCAGTACTTC
.	TRBV7-9	TRBD2	TRBJ2-3	CASSWTSGGSPDTQYF	TGTGCCAGCAGCTGGACTAGCGGGGGGTCACCGGATACGCAGTATTTT
few	TRBV4-1	TRBD1	TRBJ2-3	CASSQAPDRATDTQYF	TGCGCCAGCAGCCAAGCCCCGGACAGGGCTACAGATACGCAGTATTTT
.	TRBV27	TRBD1	TRBJ1-6	CASSFDRENSPLHF	TGTGCCAGCAGTTTTGACAGGGAGAATTCACCCCTCCACTTT
.	TRBV10-3	.	TRBJ2-3	CAISESRGRSTDTQYF	TGTGCCATCAGTGAGTCGAGAGGGAGGTCGACAGATACGCAGTATTTT
many	TRBV3-1	.	TRBJ2-5	CASSQRETAGSQYF	TGTGCCAGCAGCCAACGAGAGACAGCCGGGTCCCAGTACTTC
.	TRBV25-1	TRBD1	TRBJ2-7	CASSEADRGPYEQYF	TGTGCCAGCAGTGAAGCCGACAGGGGTCCCTACGAGCAGTACTTC
many	TRBV6-1	.	TRBJ1-2	CASSYLRGAYGYTF	TGTGCCAGCAGTTATCTCAGGGGCGCCTATGGCTACACCTTC
many	TRBV7-2	TRBD1	TRBJ2-5	CASSLGDRRSETQYF	TGTGCCAGCAGCTTAGGGGACAGGAGGAGCGAGACCCAGTACTTC
.	TRBV4-1	.	TRBJ1-1	CASSQESVDGGLFQGTRTEAFF	TGCGCCAGCAGCCAAGAATCGGTCGACGGGGGGTTGTTCCAGGGGACGAGGACTGAAGCTTTCTTT
.	TRBV27	.	TRBJ2-2	CASSLTASPGELFF	TGTGCCAGCAGTTTGACGGCTAGCCCCGGGGAGCTGTTTTTT
many	TRBV5-1	TRBD2	TRBJ2-7	CASRRGPSGGRTYEQYF	TGCGCCAGCAGGCGGGGACCCAGCGGGGGCCGGACCTACGAGCAGTACTTC
few	TRBV29-1	TRBD2	TRBJ2-1	CSASLGGYNEQFF	TGCAGCGCCTCCCTCGGGGGGTACAATGAGCAGTTCTTC
.	TRBV6-5	.	TRBJ1-1	CASSSVGGFNTEAFF	TGTGCCAGCAGTTCAGTCGGGGGCTTCAACACTGAAGCTTTCTTT
many	TRBV27	TRBD1	TRBJ2-7	CASSLGPGQGSHEQYF	TGTGCCAGCAGTTTAGGACCGGGACAGGGTAGCCACGAGCAGTACTTC
many	TRBV2	.	TRBJ2-2	CASSETGELFF	TGTGCCAGCAGTGAAACCGGGGAGCTGTTTTTT
many	TRBV20-1	.	TRBJ1-1	CNAREDVGINTEAFF	TGCAATGCTAGAGAAGATGTTGGTATCAACACTGAAGCTTTCTTT
few	TRBV6-1	.	TRBJ2-3	CASSRRGGTDTQYF	TGTGCCAGCAGTCGCAGGGGGGGCACAGATACGCAGTATTTT
few	TRBV20-1	.	TRBJ2-7	CSARGLLDYEQYF	TGCAGTGCTAGGGGTCTTCTTGACTACGAGCAGTACTTC
many	TRBV24-1	TRBD1	TRBJ2-5	CATSDSGQGGETQYF	TGTGCCACCAGTGATTCGGGACAGGGCGGGGAGACCCAGTACTTC
many	TRBV6-2/TRBV6-3	TRBD1	TRBJ2-7	CASSTPTGNSYEQYF	TGTGCCAGCAGTACCCCGACAGGGAACTCCTACGAGCAGTACTTC
.	TRBV13	.	TRBJ2-2	CASSLEGGITGELFF	TGTGCCAGCAGCTTAGAGGGGGGCATCACCGGGGAGCTGTTTTTT
few	TRBV4-1	TRBD2	TRBJ2-7	CASSQDPERGLYEQYF	TGCGCCAGCAGCCAAGATCCGGAGCGGGGATTATACGAGCAGTACTTC
few	TRBV18	.	TRBJ2-3	CASSWSAPIPGDTQYF	TGTGCCAGCTCATGGTCAGCACCAATCCCGGGAGATACGCAGTATTTT
many	TRBV6-6	.	TRBJ2-4	CASSYSNVGRGIQYF	TGTGCCAGCAGTTACTCGAACGTGGGGCGAGGCATTCAGTACTTC
few	TRBV6-1	TRBD1	TRBJ1-5	CASSPRDRAQPQHF	TGTGCCAGCAGCCCCCGGGACAGGGCTCAGCCCCAGCATTTT
many	TRBV29-1	.	TRBJ2-7	CSVVQAYEQYF	TGCAGCGTTGTACAGGCCTACGAGCAGTACTTC
many	TRBV20-1	TRBD1	TRBJ2-2	CSARVPPDRARLNTGELFF	TGCAGTGCTAGAGTTCCCCCTGACAGGGCTCGGCTAAACACCGGGGAGCTGTTTTTT
.	TRBV4-1	TRBD2	TRBJ2-3	CASSQAQGLATDTQYF	TGCGCCAGCAGCCAAGCCCAGGGACTAGCTACAGATACGCAGTATTTT
many	TRBV18	TRBD1	TRBJ2-7	CASSPAGTGDYEQYF	TGTGCCAGCTCACCAGCCGGGACAGGGGATTACGAGCAGTACTTC
.	TRBV2	TRBD1	TRBJ2-3	CASNTGGARTQYF	TGTGCCAGCAACACAGGGGGCGCGAGAACGCAGTATTTT
many	TRBV7-9	.	TRBJ2-7	CASSPDHYEQYF	TGTGCCAGCAGCCCGGACCACTACGAGCAGTACTTC
many	TRBV30	.	TRBJ2-7	CAWSDRWQLKDYEQYF	TGTGCCTGGAGTGACCGATGGCAACTTAAGGACTACGAGCAGTACTTC
.	TRBV6-5	TRBD1	TRBJ1-2	CASSSFRQGEGYTF	TGTGCCAGCAGTTCTTTCCGACAGGGTGAAGGCTACACCTTC
few	TRBV20-1	.	TRBJ2-1	CSARDYGEVVSYNEQFF	TGCAGTGCTAGAGATTATGGGGAAGTTGTTTCCTACAATGAGCAGTTCTTC
many	TRBV6-1	TRBD1	TRBJ2-4	CASCRDRAEPVAKNIQYF	TGTGCCAGCTGTCGGGACAGGGCTGAACCAGTAGCCAAAAACATTCAGTACTTC
.	TRBV27	TRBD2	TRBJ2-3	CASNPAGRAIDTQYF	TGTGCCAGCAATCCGGCCGGGAGGGCAATAGATACGCAGTATTTT
.	TRBV19	.	TRBJ2-7	CASSIGLAYEQYF	TGTGCCAGTAGTATAGGACTTGCCTACGAGCAGTACTTC
many	TRBV12-3/TRBV12-4	.	TRBJ1-5	CASSRGLPHQPQHF	TGTGCCAGCAGCCGGGGTCTTCCACATCAGCCCCAGCATTTT
many	TRBV11-2	TRBD1	TRBJ2-2	CASSTYRGDTGELFF	TGTGCCAGCAGCACGTACAGGGGTGACACCGGGGAGCTGTTTTTT
many	TRBV20-1	TRBD2	TRBJ2-3	CSARTSGGDTQYF	TGCAGTGCTAGGACTAGCGGGGGGGATACGCAGTATTTT